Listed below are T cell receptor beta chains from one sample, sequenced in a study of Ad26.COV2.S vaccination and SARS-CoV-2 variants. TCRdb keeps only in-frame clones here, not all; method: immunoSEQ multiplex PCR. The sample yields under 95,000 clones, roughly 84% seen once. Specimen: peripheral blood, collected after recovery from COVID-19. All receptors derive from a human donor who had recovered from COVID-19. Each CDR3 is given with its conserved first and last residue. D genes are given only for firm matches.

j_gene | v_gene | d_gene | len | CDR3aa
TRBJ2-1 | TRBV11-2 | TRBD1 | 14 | CASSFGTANNEQFF
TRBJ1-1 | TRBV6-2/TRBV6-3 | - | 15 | CASSRDNRINTEAFF
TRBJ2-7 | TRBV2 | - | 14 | CASSDRLKRGEQYF
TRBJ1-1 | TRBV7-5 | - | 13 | CVRGPCEGTEAFF
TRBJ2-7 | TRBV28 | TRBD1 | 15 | CASTHFGTGRDEQYF
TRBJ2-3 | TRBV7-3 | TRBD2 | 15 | CASSLGSGNFDTQYF
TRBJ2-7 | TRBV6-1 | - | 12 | CASSERGYEQYF
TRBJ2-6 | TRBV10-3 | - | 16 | CATQTRMGTGANVLTF
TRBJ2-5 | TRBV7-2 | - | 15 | CASSFLRQDQETQYF
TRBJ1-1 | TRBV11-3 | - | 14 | CASSAVRVSTEAFF
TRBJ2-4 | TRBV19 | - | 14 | CASSILPPANIQYF
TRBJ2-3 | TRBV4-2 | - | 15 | CASSQDVGSTDTQYF
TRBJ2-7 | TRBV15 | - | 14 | CATGREGGSYEQYF
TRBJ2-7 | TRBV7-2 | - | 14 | CASSSHSLSYEQYF
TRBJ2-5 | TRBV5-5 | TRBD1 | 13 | CASRSTGGETQYF
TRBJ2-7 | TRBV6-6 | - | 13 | CASSPGSSYEQYF
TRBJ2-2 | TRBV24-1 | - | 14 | CATSGTLNTGELFF
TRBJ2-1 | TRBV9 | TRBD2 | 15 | CASSVGLADYNEQFF
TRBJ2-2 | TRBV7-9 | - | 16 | CASSFPGGLVIGELFF
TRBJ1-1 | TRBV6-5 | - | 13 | CASSYVGGTEAFF
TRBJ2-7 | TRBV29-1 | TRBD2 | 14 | CSVATSGRASEQYF
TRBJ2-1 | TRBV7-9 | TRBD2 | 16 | CASSVSGSSAYNEQFF
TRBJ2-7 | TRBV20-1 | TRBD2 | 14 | CSASPGTIRYEQYF
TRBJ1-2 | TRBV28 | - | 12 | CASSRGLYGYTF
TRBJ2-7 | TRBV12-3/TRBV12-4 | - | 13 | CASSPPRRYEQYF
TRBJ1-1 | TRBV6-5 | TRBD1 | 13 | CAIRTGENTEAFF
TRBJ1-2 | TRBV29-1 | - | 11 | CSVGKSDGYTF
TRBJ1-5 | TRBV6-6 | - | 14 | CASSYELSNQPQHF
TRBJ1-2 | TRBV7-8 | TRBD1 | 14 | CASSPTGGAYGYTF
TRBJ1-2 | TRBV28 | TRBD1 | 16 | CASSLDRATDIDGYTF
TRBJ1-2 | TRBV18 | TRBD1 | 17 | CASSHRVSDRGISGYTF
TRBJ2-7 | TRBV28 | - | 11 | CSPRYAYEQYF
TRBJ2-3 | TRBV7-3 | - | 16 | CASSLNGGGQTDTQYF
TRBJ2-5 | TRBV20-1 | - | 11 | CSARPLETQYF
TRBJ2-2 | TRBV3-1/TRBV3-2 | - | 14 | CASSQATGAGELFF
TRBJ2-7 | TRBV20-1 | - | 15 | CSASDLGQYHYEQYF
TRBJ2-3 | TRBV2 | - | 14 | CASSGTQGPHTQYF
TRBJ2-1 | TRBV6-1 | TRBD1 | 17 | CASSEEAGGMSYNEQFF
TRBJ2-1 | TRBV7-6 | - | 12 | CASSSNGNEQFF
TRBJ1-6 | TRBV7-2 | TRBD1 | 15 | CASSLLTGLDSPLHF
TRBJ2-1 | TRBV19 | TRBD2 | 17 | CASSISGTSGFYNEQFF
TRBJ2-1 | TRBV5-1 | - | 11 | CASSLGAVEFF
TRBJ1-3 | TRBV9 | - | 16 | CASSPDGRGSGNTIYF
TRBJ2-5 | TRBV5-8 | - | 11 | CASSLAETQYF
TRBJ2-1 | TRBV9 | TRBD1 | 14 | CASSATGQGAEQFF
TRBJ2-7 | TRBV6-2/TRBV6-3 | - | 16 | CASSTGLDGRIYEQYF
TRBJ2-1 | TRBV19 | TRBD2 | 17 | CASSIVGLAGLYNEQFF
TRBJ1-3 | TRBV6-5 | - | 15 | CASTVTFGSGNTIYF
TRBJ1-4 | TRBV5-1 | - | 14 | CASSLRGGNEKLFF
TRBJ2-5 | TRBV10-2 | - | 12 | CASNDSPETQYF